This TCR beta chain was identified during a study of cytomegalovirus exposure and HLA in healthy donors. With respect to this clone: Its antigen is currently unknown.

PCR used 60 Vbeta primers and 13 Jbeta primers. This table comes from immunoSEQ multiplex PCR, and its TCRdb copy is limited to in-frame clones, with some not included. The sample consists of 120,000 or so clones, under 80% of them appearing once. Study-wide results and caveats: A missense variant in DCLRE1C was later tied to TCR beta V- and J-gene trimming.

CDR1 MDHEN and CDR2 SYDVKM come from the germline V gene. This CDR3 has 15 residues. V lost 1 base, J lost 7 bases, and 5 bases stayed unmatched. The sequenced sample consisted of PBMCs. The genes are TRBV28 and TRBJ1-5; 9 bases match TRBD1. The source is a man aged 55 to 70 in good health and CMV-seropositive. The CDR3 loop is CASSLSGTGKQPQHF. CDR3 in DNA: TGTGCCAGCAGTTTATCTGGGACAGGGAAACAGCCCCAGCATTTT.